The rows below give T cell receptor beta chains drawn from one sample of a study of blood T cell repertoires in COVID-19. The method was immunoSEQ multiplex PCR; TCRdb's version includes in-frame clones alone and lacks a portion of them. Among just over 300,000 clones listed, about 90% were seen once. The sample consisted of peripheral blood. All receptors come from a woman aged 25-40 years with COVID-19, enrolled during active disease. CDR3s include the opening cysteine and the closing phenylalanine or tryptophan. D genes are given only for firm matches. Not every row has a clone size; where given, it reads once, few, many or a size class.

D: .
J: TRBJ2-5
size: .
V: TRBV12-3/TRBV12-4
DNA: TGTGCCAGCAGTTTCAACAGAAAAGAGACCCAGTACTTC
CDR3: CASSFNRKETQYF

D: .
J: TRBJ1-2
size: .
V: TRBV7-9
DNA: TGTGCCAGCAGTCTTCCCAGTGGGGGGGATTATGGCTACACCTTC
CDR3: CASSLPSGGDYGYTF

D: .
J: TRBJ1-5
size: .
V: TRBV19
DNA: TGTGCCAGTAGTATAGGGTCCGGGAGCAATCAGCCCCAGCATTTT
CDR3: CASSIGSGSNQPQHF

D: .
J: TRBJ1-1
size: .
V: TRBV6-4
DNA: TGTGCCAGCAGTGCGGACAGAGACACTGAAGCTTTCTTT
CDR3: CASSADRDTEAFF

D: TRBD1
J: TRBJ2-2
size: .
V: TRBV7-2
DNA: TGTGCCAGCAGCTTAGTCGCGACAGGGGCGAACACCGGGGAGCTGTTTTTT
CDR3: CASSLVATGANTGELFF

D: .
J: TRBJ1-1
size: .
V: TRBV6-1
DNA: TGTGCCAGCAGTGAAACGAGGTACACTGAAGCTTTCTTT
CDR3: CASSETRYTEAFF

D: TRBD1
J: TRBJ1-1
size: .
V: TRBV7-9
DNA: TGTGCCAGCAGCCCGGACAGGGTTGCTTTCTTT
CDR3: CASSPDRVAFF

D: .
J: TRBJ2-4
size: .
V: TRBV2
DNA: TGTGCCAGCAGTGAGGACAGAGACATAAACATTCAGTACTTC
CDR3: CASSEDRDINIQYF

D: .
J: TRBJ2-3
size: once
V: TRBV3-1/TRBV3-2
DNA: TGTGCCAGCAGCCAAGATGGCCTGCGGGCAGATACGCAGTATTTT
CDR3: CASSQDGLRADTQYF

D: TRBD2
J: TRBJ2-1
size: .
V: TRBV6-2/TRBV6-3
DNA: TGTGCCAGCAGTTACTCGAAAAGGACTAGCGCTTACAATGAGCAGTTCTTC
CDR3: CASSYSKRTSAYNEQFF

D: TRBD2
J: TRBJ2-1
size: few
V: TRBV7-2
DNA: TGTGCCAGCAGCCCAACTAGCGGGGGGGCCCAGTTCTTC
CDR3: CASSPTSGGAQFF

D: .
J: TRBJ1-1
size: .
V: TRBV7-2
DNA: TGTGCCAGCAGCTTAAGGACAGTCAGGACTGAAGCTTTCTTT
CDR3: CASSLRTVRTEAFF

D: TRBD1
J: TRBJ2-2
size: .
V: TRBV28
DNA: TGTGCCAGCAGATCCACAGGGGGCACCGGGGAGCTGTTTTTT
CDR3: CASRSTGGTGELFF

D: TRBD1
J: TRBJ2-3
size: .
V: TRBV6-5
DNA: TGTGCCAGCAGTTACAGCTTACCGGGACAGACGCAGTATTTT
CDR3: CASSYSLPGQTQYF

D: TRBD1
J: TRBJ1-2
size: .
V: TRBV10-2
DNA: TGCGCCAGCGCGACAGGGAACTATGGCTACACCTTC
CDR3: CASATGNYGYTF

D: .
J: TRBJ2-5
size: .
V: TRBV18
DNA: TGTGCCAGCTCATCCCGTAGTGGGGGGGCGTTGGAGACCCAGTACTTC
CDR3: CASSSRSGGALETQYF

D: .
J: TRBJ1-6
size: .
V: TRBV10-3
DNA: TGTGCCATCAGTGAGTTAAAGGGAGGGTTTCGCCTCCACTTT
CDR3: CAISELKGGFRLHF

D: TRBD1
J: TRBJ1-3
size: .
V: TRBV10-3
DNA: TGTGCCATCAAAAAGGGGGCAGACACCATATATTTT
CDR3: CAIKKGADTIYF

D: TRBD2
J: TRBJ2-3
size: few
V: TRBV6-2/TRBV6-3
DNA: TGTGCCAGCAGTTACGTCGGGGGGGGCCAAGATACGCAGTATTTT
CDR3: CASSYVGGGQDTQYF

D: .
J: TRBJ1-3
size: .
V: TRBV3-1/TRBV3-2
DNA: TGTGCCAGCAGCCAAGATCCCAGGTCCTCTGGAAACACCATATATTTT
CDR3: CASSQDPRSSGNTIYF

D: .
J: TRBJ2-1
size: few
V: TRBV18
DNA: TGTGCCAGCTCACCATTAGGACAGAACATCAATGAGCAGTTCTTC
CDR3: CASSPLGQNINEQFF

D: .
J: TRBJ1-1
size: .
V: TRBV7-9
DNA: TGTGCCAGCCGCCGGGGGGATGATGAAGCTTTCTTT
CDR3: CASRRGDDEAFF

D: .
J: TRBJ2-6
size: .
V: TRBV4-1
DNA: TGCGCCAGCAGCCAAGATCTAGTGTCTGGGGCCAACGTCCTGACTTTC
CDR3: CASSQDLVSGANVLTF

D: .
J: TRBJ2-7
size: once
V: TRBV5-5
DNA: TGTGCCAGCAGCCCTGTGCCAAGAGCCGAGCAGTACTTC
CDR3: CASSPVPRAEQYF

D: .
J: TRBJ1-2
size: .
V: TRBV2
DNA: TGTGCCAGCAGTGAAGCCGAGACAGCAAACTATGGCTACACCTTC
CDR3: CASSEAETANYGYTF

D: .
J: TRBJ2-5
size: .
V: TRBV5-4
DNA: TGTGCCAGCAGCCCAGAGGGCTTCCAAGAGACCCAGTACTTC
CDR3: CASSPEGFQETQYF

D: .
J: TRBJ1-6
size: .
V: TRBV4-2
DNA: TGTGCCAGCAGCCAAGAAGCTGGGGGGAATTCACCCCTCCACTTT
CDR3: CASSQEAGGNSPLHF

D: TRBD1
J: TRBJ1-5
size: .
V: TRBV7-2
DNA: TGTGCCAGCAGCCCTAACAGGGGAGGTGACCAGCCCCAGCATTTT
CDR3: CASSPNRGGDQPQHF

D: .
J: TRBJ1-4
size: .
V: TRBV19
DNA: TGTGCCAGTAGCGACGCCCTAGAACTGTTTTTT
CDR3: CASSDALELFF

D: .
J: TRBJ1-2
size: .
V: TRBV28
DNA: TGTGCCAGCAGGGTTAACAGGGAGAGCTACACCTTC
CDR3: CASRVNRESYTF

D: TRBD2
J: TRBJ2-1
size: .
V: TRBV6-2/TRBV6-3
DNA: TGTGCCAGCAGTCCCCCGCTAGCGGGGGGGCCGAGCTCCTACAATGAGCAGTTCTTC
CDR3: CASSPPLAGGPSSYNEQFF

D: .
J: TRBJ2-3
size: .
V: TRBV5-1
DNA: TGCGCCAGCAGCTTGGTGGCAGGGGGCACAGATACGCAGTATTTT
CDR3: CASSLVAGGTDTQYF

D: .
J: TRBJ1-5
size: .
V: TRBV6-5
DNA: TGTGCCAGCAGACCAGGGTCGGATCAGCCCCAGCATTTT
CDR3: CASRPGSDQPQHF

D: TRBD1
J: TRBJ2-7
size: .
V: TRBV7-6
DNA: TGTGCCAGCAGCTCTAACCCAGTGGGATCCGGGACAGGGGGTTACGAGCAGTACTTC
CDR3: CASSSNPVGSGTGGYEQYF